This T cell receptor beta chain comes out of a study of shared clonotypes between healthy human individuals. The assay ran at deep level. Repertoires were generated with immunoSEQ multiplex PCR, while TCRdb's copy carries only in-frame clones and drops some. The sample has millions of clones, roughly 94% seen once; the top ten hold more than 0.1%. Points from the study as a whole: Clonotypes not shared had lower generation probabilities than those common to all four donors. Measured sharing among donors was expected to vary with sequencing depth.

This clone was recorded once. What it recognizes is unknown. Trimming cost V 2 bases and J 1 base, with 11 bases left between them. Germline assignment: CDR1 SGHTA and CDR2 FQGNSA. There are 15 residues in the CDR3. The sequenced sample consisted of naive CD4+ T cells sorted from blood. Subset of the sample: CD45RA+ positively selected. The clonotype comes from a young man in good health. V usage is TRBV7-2 and J usage is TRBJ1-1; D remains ambiguous. This chain's CDR3 is CASSLLGRANTEAFF. The CDR3 DNA is TGTGCCAGCAGCTTATTGGGCAGAGCGAACACTGAAGCTTTCTTT. The variable domain in full, completed from reference TRBV7-2 and TRBJ1-1, reads GAGVSQSPSNKVTEKGKDVELRCDPISGHTALYWYRQSLGQGLEFLIYFQGNSAPDKSGLPSDRFSAERTGGSVSTLTIQRTQQEDSAVYLCASSLLGRANTEAFFGQGTRLTVV.